The TCR beta chain described here comes from a study of CD8+ T cells in alopecia areata. This clone was found a few times. cDNA serving as the sequencing template came from extracted, reverse transcribed RNA. Measured with immunoSEQ multiplex PCR; TCRdb has only the in-frame clones, and not every one. This sample has about 150,000 clones, with around 62% found just once. Germline CDR1 is MNHEY and CDR2 is SMNVEV (reference sequence). The CDR3 is 17 amino acids. V lost 4 bases to trimming and J lost 3 bases, with 20 bases between them. The sample was CD8+ T cells sorted from blood. The V and J genes are TRBV27 and TRBJ2-3; D is uncertain. This clonotype was obtained from a human donor in good health. The CDR3 is CASSSTPAGGFTDTQYF. CDR3 bases: TGTGCCAGCAGTTCCACTCCCGCAGGCGGCTTTACAGATACGCAGTATTTT.